This T cell receptor (beta chain) stems from a study of T cell clones after liver transplantation. Study details: Pre-transplant mixed lymphocyte reactions yielded third-party-reactive TCRbeta sequences as comparators for graft-donor-reactive sequences. Without induction therapy, subjects received standard immunosuppression until 12-24 months post-transplant.

Per germline, CDR1 SGHRS and CDR2 YFSETQ. The CDR3 has 15 amino acids. The ends lost 7 bases at V and 2 bases at J; junction bases unmatched: 9. Some clones are missing from TCRdb's copy, which holds only in-frame ones; the method was immunoSEQ multiplex PCR. The sample lists 68,000 or so clones; roughly 92% were seen once. Study results and caveats: Small, mixed patient groups and varying post-transplant times limit these conclusions.

As concerns this clone: The antigen is unknown.

Sequences were derived from CD4+ T cells from blood, sampled less than 27 months after liver transplant. The chain employs TRBV5-1 and TRBJ2-1; 7 nucleotides match TRBD1. The TCR sequence derives from a human patient who received a liver transplant. Some T cells may be provided by the graft donor. CDR3 amino acids: CASGHQGDPYNEQFF. DNA for the CDR3: TGCGCCAGCGGACATCAGGGGGATCCCTACAATGAGCAGTTCTTC.